A single sample gave rise to the 27 T cell receptor beta chains below, sequenced in a study of blood T cell repertoires in COVID-19 (dated by TCRdb to about 2020). Library generation was performed with the immunoSEQ multiplex PCR assay. Held by TCRdb, this immuneACCESS table contains in-frame sequences only and omits some clones. Under half of the omission traces to an unresolved V gene where checked; the cause of the rest is unknown. The sample contains 88,000 or so clones, approximately 90% of them found a single time. About 2.3% of the sample comes from the top ten. The sample was peripheral blood. These receptors were obtained from a man in his forties or fifties with acute or convalescent COVID-19.

The chain is built from TRBV3-1 (or the pseudogene TRBV3-2) and TRBJ2-1; 7 nucleotides match TRBD2. CDR3 length: 13 amino acids. Germline values: CDR1 LGHDT, CDR2 YNNKEL (reference sequence). The V gene end was trimmed by 4 bases and the J gene end by 10 bases; junction bases not matched to a gene: 7. This chain's CDR3 is CASSPRGSGEQFF. For the CDR3, the DNA is TGTGCCAGCAGCCCGCGGGGGTCTGGGGAGCAGTTCTTC.

The chain has TRBV11-2 and TRBJ2-2; D is possibly TRBD1 (5 bases). Per germline, CDR1 SGHAT and CDR2 FQNNGV. This CDR3 has 15 residues. V was trimmed by 5 bases and J by 0 bases, leaving 10 bases between them. The CDR3 loop reads CASSNQGSNTGELFF. CDR3 nucleotide sequence: TGTGCCAGCAGCAACCAGGGATCGAACACCGGGGAGCTGTTTTTT.

The chain recombines TRBV9 with TRBJ2-1, with 11 bases lining up with TRBD1. CDR3 length equals 15 residues. Germline CDR1 reads SGDLS; CDR2 reads YYNGEE. V trimming: 0 bases; J trimming: 8 bases; junction bases outside the gene matches: 4. The CDR3 region is CASSVGTGGGYEQFF. The CDR3 DNA reads as TGTGCCAGCAGCGTAGGGACAGGGGGCGGGTATGAGCAGTTCTTC. The full variable domain, its missing parts supplied by reference TRBV9 and TRBJ2-1, is DSGVTQTPKHLITATGQRVTLRCSPRSGDLSVYWYQQSLDQGLQFLIQYYNGEERAKGNILERFSAQQFPDLHSELNLSSLELGDSALYFCASSVGTGGGYEQFFGPGTRLTVL.

CDR3 sequence reads: CASSTHRGRETQYF. The CDR3 nucleotides are TGTGCCAGCAGTACTCACAGGGGGCGAGAGACCCAGTACTTC. The genes are TRBV6-5 and TRBJ2-5; 9 bases map to TRBD1. Trimming removed 5 bases from V and 4 bases from J; junction bases left unmatched: 5. From germline, CDR1 is MNHEY and CDR2 SVGAGI. CDR3 length: 14 residues.

This clone was observed a handful of times. Other nucleotide sequences from this sample produce the same CDR3. The chain joins TRBV5-6 to TRBJ1-3; 8 bases are a match to TRBD1. This CDR3 is built from 16 residues. Germline CDR1 SGHDT, CDR2 YYEEEE. V shed 1 base and J 4 bases; nucleotides not matched to a gene: 7. CDR3 nucleotides: TGTGCCAGCAGCTTGTTCGAGACAGGGGACGGAAACACCATATATTTT. It yields the protein CASSLFETGDGNTIYF. Supplemented by reference TRBV5-6 and TRBJ1-3, the full variable domain reads DAGVTQSPTHLIKTRGQQVTLRCSPKSGHDTVSWYQQALGQGPQFIFQYYEEEERQRGNFPDRFSGHQFPNYSSELNVNALLLGDSALYLCASSLFETGDGNTIYFGEGSWLTVV.

This chain uses TRBV24-1 with TRBJ2-2, with 12 bases aligning to TRBD1. Per the germline V gene, CDR1 is KGHDR and CDR2 is SFDVKD. The trim removed 4 bases at V and 4 bases at J, leaving 3 bases unmatched. This CDR3 spans 16 amino acids. Written as DNA, the CDR3 is TGTGCCACCAGTGACTGGGACAGGGGGCGCACCGGGGAGCTGTTTTTT. Amino acid sequence: CATSDWDRGRTGELFF.

This sequence joins TRBV11-2 and TRBJ2-5; D unresolved. The CDR3 sequence is 12 residues long. Germline CDR1 and CDR2: SGHAT and FQNNGV. Trimming cost V 1 base and J 5 bases, with 5 bases left between them. The CDR3 DNA reads TGTGCCAGCAGCTTAGTTGGCGAGACCCAGTACTTC. Translated: CASSLVGETQYF.

The chain recombines TRBV2 with TRBJ2-2; the match to TRBD2 covers 11 bases. In germline, CDR1 is SNHLY, CDR2 FYNNEI. This CDR3 has 14 amino acids. V shed 5 bases and J 6 bases; nucleotides not matched to a gene: 2. The CDR3 is CASSSLAGAGELFF. The CDR3, as DNA: TGTGCCAGCAGTTCACTAGCGGGAGCCGGGGAGCTGTTTTTT. The entire variable domain, with the rest obtained from reference TRBV2 and TRBJ2-2, is as follows: EPEVTQTPSHQVTQMGQEVILRCVPISNHLYFYWYRQILGQKVEFLVSFYNNEISEKSEIFDDQFSVERPDGSNFTLKIRSTKLEDSAMYFCASSSLAGAGELFFGEGSRLTVL.

This clone was recorded only once. The rearrangement joins TRBV7-9 to TRBJ2-3; 11 bases map to TRBD2. The ends lost 4 bases at V and 5 bases at J; junction bases unmatched: 11. The CDR3 covers 17 residues. The V gene's germline CDR1 is SEHNR and CDR2 FQNEAQ (reference sequence). CDR3 nucleotides: TGTGCCAGCAGCTCCTCTTCACTAGCGGGAGAAGGAGATACGCAGTATTTT. It is translated as CASSSSSLAGEGDTQYF.

The chain joins TRBV3-1 (or the pseudogene TRBV3-2) to TRBJ2-5; TRBD2 aligns across 7 bases. Trimming cost V 4 bases and J 5 bases; bases outside gene matches: 13. CDR1 is LGHDT and CDR2 is YNNKEL in the germline V gene (reference sequence). The CDR3 consists of 16 residues. The CDR3 here is CASSPLRRGSGETQYF. For the CDR3, the DNA is TGTGCCAGCAGCCCCTTACGACGCGGGAGCGGGGAGACCCAGTACTTC.

V and J are TRBV7-6 and TRBJ1-5, with TRBD1 matching over 7 bases. CDR1 and CDR2 from the germline V gene are SGHVS and FNYEAQ. This CDR3 region has 14 residues. J gave up 5 bases and V 1 base, and 2 bases lay outside the gene matches. Here the CDR3 reads CASSLETGYQPQHF. CDR3 bases: TGTGCCAGCAGCTTAGAGACAGGGTATCAGCCCCAGCATTTT.

The genes are TRBV29-1 and TRBJ1-2, with D unclear. The germline gives CDR1 SQVTM, CDR2 ANQGSEA. CDR3 length: 13 amino acids. Trimming took 1 base from V and 4 from J, leaving 10 bases between them. Here the CDR3 reads CSVEVAALYGYTF. Here the CDR3 DNA reads TGCAGCGTTGAAGTCGCGGCCCTCTATGGCTACACCTTC.

The genes are TRBV7-9 and TRBJ2-5; TRBD2 aligns across 9 bases. This CDR3 contains 14 residues. The V gene end was trimmed by 3 bases and the J gene end by 2 bases; junction bases not matched to a gene: 1. CDR1 is SEHNR and CDR2 is FQNEAQ in the germline V gene (reference sequence). CDR3: CASSFTSGQETQYF. CDR3 nucleotides: TGTGCCAGCAGCTTTACTAGCGGGCAAGAGACCCAGTACTTC.

This clone was seen only once. J is TRBJ2-1 and V is TRBV7-6; D is possibly TRBD2 (5 bases). V was trimmed by 4 bases and J by 7 bases, leaving 11 bases between them. Germline CDR1 reads SGHVS; CDR2 reads FNYEAQ. There are 13 residues in the CDR3. The CDR3 region has the DNA TGTGCCAGCAGCTCATCACTAGGGAATGAGCAGTTCTTC. It yields the protein CASSSSLGNEQFF. The entire variable domain, with the rest obtained from reference TRBV7-6 and TRBJ2-1, is as follows: GAGVSQSPRYKVTKRGQDVALRCDPISGHVSLYWYRQALGQGPEFLTYFNYEAQQDKSGLPNDRFSAERPEGSISTLTIQRTEQRDSAMYRCASSSSLGNEQFFGPGTRLTVL.

This clone was observed a few times. The sample carries other DNA sequences with the same CDR3. V gene TRBV7-2 combines with J gene TRBJ1-6, with a tentative D call TRBD1 (5 bases). This CDR3 is built from 15 residues. V was shortened by 1 base and J by 6 bases, with 10 bases between the two germline ends. Germline lookup yields CDR1 SGHTA and CDR2 FQGNSA. CDR3 nucleotides: TGTGCCAGCAGCTTAGTGGGGCCACCTAATTCACCCCTCCACTTT. Translating it yields CASSLVGPPNSPLHF.

This clone has only a few counts. The CDR3 region has the DNA TGTGCCAGCAGCTTCGGCGGCACTGAAGCTTTCTTT. Its translation is CASSFGGTEAFF. The chain carries TRBV5-8 and TRBJ1-1; D uncertain. CDR1 and CDR2 from the germline V gene are SGHTS and YDEGEE. V lost 2 bases and J lost 4, with 6 bases in between. CDR3 length equals 12 residues.

The rearrangement joins TRBV4-1 to TRBJ1-5; 7 nucleotides align to TRBD1. Trimming cost V 1 base and J 6 bases; bases outside gene matches: 3. CDR3 size: 14 residues. CDR1 MGHRA and CDR2 YSYEKL come from the germline V gene. CDR3 amino acids: CASSQVTGIQPQHF. The CDR3 DNA is TGCGCCAGCAGCCAAGTGACAGGGATTCAGCCCCAGCATTTT.

The V gene is TRBV7-7, the J gene TRBJ2-3, with 7 bases aligning to TRBD2. The CDR3 spans 15 residues. With V trimmed by 1 base and J by 4 bases, 5 bases remained unmatched. In germline, CDR1 is SSHAT, CDR2 FNYEAQ (reference sequence). The CDR3 region has the DNA TGTGCCAGCAGCTTAGGGGCTGGGGGGGCAGATACGCAGTATTTT. Translating it yields CASSLGAGGADTQYF.

J is TRBJ2-7 and V is TRBV2, with a possible D match to TRBD2 (5 bases). With 2 bases removed from V and 2 bases from J, the gap between germline ends came to 16 bases. The CDR3 runs 16 residues. Germline V CDR1 and CDR2: SNHLY, FYNNEI. The CDR3 sequence: CASSEYERSRAYEQYF. The CDR3 DNA reads TGTGCCAGCAGTGAATACGAAAGGTCGAGGGCCTACGAGCAGTACTTC.

V usage is TRBV21-1 and J usage is TRBJ2-2; the D call in the table, TRBD2, was not verified against the DNA. TRBV21-1 is marked as a pseudogene. CDR3 size: 19 residues. The CDR3 here is CASSKREGLAGRGTGELFF. The CDR3 DNA sequence: TGTGCCAGCAGCAAAAGGGAGGGGCTAGCGGGCCGGGGGACCGGGGAGCTGTTTTTT.

Worth noting for this clone: This sample also contains other DNA sequences that code for the same CDR3. This chain connects TRBV9 to TRBJ2-5; 7 bases agree with TRBD2. Germline V gene data show CDR1 as SGDLS and CDR2 as YYNGEE. The CDR3 extends over 14 amino acids. After removal of 0 bases from V and 1 base from J, the junction contained 0 bases not matched to a gene. The CDR3 sequence: CASSVAGGQETQYF. The CDR3, as DNA: TGTGCCAGCAGCGTAGCGGGGGGCCAAGAGACCCAGTACTTC. Full variable domain (rest looked up from reference TRBV9 and TRBJ2-5): DSGVTQTPKHLITATGQRVTLRCSPRSGDLSVYWYQQSLDQGLQFLIQYYNGEERAKGNILERFSAQQFPDLHSELNLSSLELGDSALYFCASSVAGGQETQYFGPGTRLLVL.

CDR3 residues: CASSPPPGHTDTQYF. CDR3 nucleotide sequence: TGCGCCAGCAGCCCTCCCCCGGGTCACACAGATACGCAGTATTTT. This sequence joins TRBV4-1 and TRBJ2-3; D remains unclear. The CDR3 runs to 15 residues. Germline CDR1 MGHRA, CDR2 YSYEKL. The V gene lost 4 bases and the J gene lost 2 bases, with 13 bases spanning the gap.

The genes are TRBV10-3 and TRBJ1-5; 7 nucleotides agree with TRBD1. Trimming at V came to 6 bases and at J to 2 bases, leaving 4 bases not matched to a gene. This CDR3 has 14 amino acids. Germline CDR1 reads ENHRY; CDR2 reads SYGVKD. CDR3 region: CAIRGTGGNQPQHF. The CDR3 DNA reads TGTGCCATCAGGGGAACAGGGGGCAATCAGCCCCAGCATTTT.

Only one count was recorded for this clone. CDR3 sequence (DNA): TGTGCCAGCAGTCGCATGACAGCTACGAACACCGGGGAGCTGTTTTTT. Translated: CASSRMTATNTGELFF. The chain carries TRBV6-2 or TRBV6-3 and TRBJ2-2, with D possibly TRBD1 on 5 matching bases. Germline loops: CDR1 MNHEY, CDR2 SVGEGT. V dropped 5 bases and J dropped 0 bases, with 13 bases sitting between them. This CDR3 spans 16 amino acids.

On this clone: One end of the junction does not line up with germline, which may come from a read error. The chain uses TRBV13 and TRBJ1-4; 7 bases agree with TRBD1. Germline V CDR1 and CDR2: PRHDT, FYEKMQ (reference sequence). CDR3 size: 16 residues. The CDR3 coding sequence is TGTGCCAACAGCTTCGGACAGGAAGCAACTAATGAAAAACTGTTTTTT. Protein sequence: CANSFGQEATNEKLFF.

The chain recombines TRBV7-2 with TRBJ2-2; 11 bases map to TRBD2. The CDR3 contains 18 residues. After removal of 5 bases from V and 5 bases from J, the junction contained 13 bases not matched to a gene. Germline CDR1 is SGHTA and CDR2 is FQGNSA. The CDR3 DNA is TGTGCCAGCAGCCCCTACGTTAGCGGGGGGGCCGGGACCGGGGAGCTGTTTTTT. Encoded protein: CASSPYVSGGAGTGELFF.

The CDR3 coding sequence is TGTGCCAGCGGGGAGTACCAAGAGACCCAGTACTTC. As protein: CASGEYQETQYF. V usage is TRBV14 and J usage is TRBJ2-5; D may be TRBD2 (5 bases). Trimming removed 8 bases at V and 0 bases at J, with 7 bases between. The CDR3 consists of 12 residues. In germline, CDR1 is SGHDN, CDR2 FVKESK.